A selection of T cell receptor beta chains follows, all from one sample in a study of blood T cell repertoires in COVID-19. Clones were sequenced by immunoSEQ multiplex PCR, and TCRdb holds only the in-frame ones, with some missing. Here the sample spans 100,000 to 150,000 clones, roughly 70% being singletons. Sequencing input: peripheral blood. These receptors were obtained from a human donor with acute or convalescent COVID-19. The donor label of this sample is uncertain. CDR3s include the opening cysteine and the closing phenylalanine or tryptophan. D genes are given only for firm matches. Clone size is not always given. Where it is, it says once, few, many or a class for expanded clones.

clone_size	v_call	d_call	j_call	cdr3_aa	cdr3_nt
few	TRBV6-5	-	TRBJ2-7	CASSFVRGSYEQYF	TGTGCCAGCAGTTTTGTCAGGGGATCCTACGAGCAGTACTTC
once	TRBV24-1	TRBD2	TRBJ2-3	CATSETSGRGNTDTQYF	TGTGCCACCAGTGAGACCAGTGGGCGGGGGAACACAGATACGCAGTATTTT
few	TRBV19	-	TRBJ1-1	CASSIERDRYNTEAFF	TGTGCCAGTAGTATAGAGCGAGACAGATACAACACTGAAGCTTTCTTT
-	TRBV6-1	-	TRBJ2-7	CASSEQRSYEQYF	TGTGCCAGCAGTGAACAGCGTTCCTACGAGCAGTACTTC
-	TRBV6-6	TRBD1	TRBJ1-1	CASSPRGSDTEAFF	TGTGCCAGCAGCCCCAGGGGGTCTGACACTGAAGCTTTCTTT
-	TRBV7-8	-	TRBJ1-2	CASSSGYGYTF	TGTGCCAGCAGCTCAGGGTATGGCTACACCTTC
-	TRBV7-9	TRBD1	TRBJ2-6	CASSATGTGKSGANVLTF	TGTGCCAGCAGCGCTACCGGGACAGGGAAATCTGGGGCCAACGTCCTGACTTTC
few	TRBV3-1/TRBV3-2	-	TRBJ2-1	CASSQARLVNEQFF	TGTGCCAGCAGCCAGGCTCGTCTAGTGAATGAGCAGTTCTTC
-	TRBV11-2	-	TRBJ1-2	CASSLKGGISNYGYTF	TGTGCCAGCAGCTTAAAGGGGGGGATCTCTAACTATGGCTACACCTTC
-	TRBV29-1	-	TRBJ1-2	CSVPSKGSGYTF	TGCAGCGTGCCCTCCAAAGGGAGCGGCTACACCTTC